Listed below are T cell receptor beta chains from one sample, sequenced in a study of Ad26.COV2.S vaccination and SARS-CoV-2 variants. Data came from immunoSEQ multiplex PCR; TCRdb stores just in-frame clones and leaves some out. The data show 500,000 or so clones, 89% seen once. The starting material was peripheral blood, obtained in a trial of Ad26.COV2.S vaccine versus placebo. The receptors derive from a person aged 18 to 59 who received the Ad26.COV2.S COVID-19 vaccine or a placebo. CDR3s include the opening cysteine and the closing phenylalanine or tryptophan. D genes are given only for firm matches. For some rows the clone size is stated as once, few or many, or as a class when expanded; others skip it.

v_gene	d_gene	len	j_gene	abundance	CDR3aa	CDR3nt
TRBV5-1	.	14	TRBJ1-5	.	CASSLAGADQPQHF	TGCGCCAGCAGCTTGGCAGGGGCGGATCAGCCCCAGCATTTT
TRBV2	.	14	TRBJ2-2	.	CASRGTRSTGELFF	TGTGCCAGCAGGGGGACCCGTTCCACCGGGGAGCTGTTTTTT
TRBV27	.	15	TRBJ2-3	.	CASSLSFARGDTQYF	TGTGCCAGCAGTTTAAGTTTCGCAAGGGGAGATACGCAGTATTTT
TRBV18	.	15	TRBJ2-7	.	CASSPPSARRYEQYF	TGTGCCAGCTCACCACCGTCAGCAAGGAGGTACGAGCAGTACTTC
TRBV2	TRBD2	14	TRBJ2-3	.	CASSGTSRQDTQYF	TGTGCCAGCAGTGGGACTAGCCGCCAGGATACGCAGTATTTT
TRBV24-1	.	11	TRBJ2-1	.	CATSGTALTFF	TGTGCCACCAGTGGGACTGCCCTCACGTTCTTC
TRBV5-4	.	13	TRBJ1-1	.	CASSFITESEAFF	TGTGCCAGCAGCTTTATTACAGAATCTGAAGCTTTCTTT
TRBV7-2	.	13	TRBJ1-3	.	CASSFGLGNTIYF	TGTGCCAGCAGCTTTGGCCTGGGGAACACCATATATTTT
TRBV7-9	.	15	TRBJ2-2	.	CASSFGEYDTGELFF	TGTGCCAGCAGCTTCGGGGAGTACGACACCGGGGAGCTGTTTTTT
TRBV11-3	TRBD1	19	TRBJ2-1	.	CASSLEGTGSGRMGNEQFF	TGTGCCAGCAGCTTAGAGGGGACAGGGTCGGGGCGGATGGGCAATGAGCAGTTCTTC
TRBV2	.	14	TRBJ1-5	.	CASSEGRGSQPQHF	TGTGCCAGCAGTGAAGGCAGGGGAAGTCAGCCCCAGCATTTT
TRBV19	TRBD1	15	TRBJ2-7	.	CASRDGQGASYEQYF	TGTGCCAGTAGAGACGGACAGGGGGCATCTTACGAGCAGTACTTC
TRBV2	.	17	TRBJ1-5	.	CASSDGAGWWNNQPQHF	TGTGCCAGCAGTGATGGGGCAGGGTGGTGGAACAATCAGCCCCAGCATTTT
TRBV7-9	.	13	TRBJ1-4	.	CASSPWVEEKLFF	TGTGCCAGCAGCCCTTGGGTGGAGGAAAAACTGTTTTTT
TRBV9	.	16	TRBJ1-3	.	CASSVGNSVSGNTIYF	TGTGCCAGCAGCGTAGGGAACAGTGTCTCTGGAAACACCATATATTTT
TRBV4-3	.	15	TRBJ2-4	.	CASSQERDSLNIQYF	TGCGCCAGCAGCCAAGAGCGGGACAGCCTAAACATTCAGTACTTC
TRBV6-2/TRBV6-3	.	13	TRBJ1-5	.	CASSYRGVQPQHF	TGTGCCAGCAGTTATCGTGGGGTTCAGCCCCAGCATTTT
TRBV11-2	.	16	TRBJ1-6	few	CASSLVIRGTNSPLHF	TGTGCCAGCAGCTTAGTGATCCGGGGCACCAATTCACCCCTCCACTTT
TRBV5-1	.	15	TRBJ2-7	.	CASSFHRDGSYEQYF	TGCGCCAGCAGCTTCCATCGGGACGGATCCTACGAGCAGTACTTC
TRBV5-5	TRBD1	15	TRBJ1-2	.	CASSKTGTDLYGYTF	TGTGCCAGCAGCAAGACCGGGACAGACCTCTATGGCTACACCTTC
TRBV5-6	TRBD1	13	TRBJ1-4	.	CASSSTGVEKLFF	TGTGCCAGCAGCTCGACAGGGGTTGAAAAACTGTTTTTT
TRBV18	.	13	TRBJ2-7	few	CASSYRDAYEQYF	TGTGCCAGCTCATACCGGGACGCTTACGAGCAGTACTTC
TRBV7-2	.	14	TRBJ1-5	.	CASSYTPGPQPQHF	TGTGCCAGCAGCTACACGCCGGGACCACAGCCCCAGCATTTT
TRBV7-3	.	14	TRBJ2-2	.	CASSAGLNTGELFF	TGTGCCAGCAGCGCGGGACTCAACACCGGGGAGCTGTTTTTT
TRBV15	.	13	TRBJ1-4	.	CATKGPSNEKLFF	TGTGCCACCAAGGGCCCTTCTAATGAAAAACTGTTTTTT
TRBV7-3	.	14	TRBJ2-2	.	CASSLYSNGGELFF	TGTGCCAGCAGCTTATATAGTAACGGCGGGGAGCTGTTTTTT
TRBV2	.	12	TRBJ1-2	.	CATRGQNYGYTF	TGTGCCACCCGGGGCCAGAACTATGGCTACACCTTC
TRBV28	.	13	TRBJ2-3	.	CASSYKFTDTQYF	TGTGCCAGCAGTTATAAATTCACAGATACGCAGTATTTT
TRBV7-2	.	15	TRBJ2-3	.	CASSLVVGGADTQYF	TGTGCCAGCAGCTTAGTGGTCGGGGGCGCAGATACGCAGTATTTT
TRBV5-4	TRBD1	12	TRBJ2-4	.	CASSSQGDGQYF	TGTGCCAGCAGTTCCCAGGGGGATGGCCAGTACTTC
TRBV4-3	.	14	TRBJ1-5	few	CASSHTGPDQPQHF	TGCGCCAGCAGCCACACAGGGCCCGATCAGCCCCAGCATTTT
TRBV7-9	.	14	TRBJ2-5	once	CASRERGFKETQYF	TGTGCCAGCAGGGAACGGGGCTTTAAAGAGACCCAGTACTTC
TRBV20-1	.	14	TRBJ1-5	.	CSASPNGGNQPQHF	TGCAGTGCTAGTCCCAACGGGGGCAATCAGCCCCAGCATTTT